This passage covers 21 T cell receptor beta chains from one sample sequenced in a study of low-dose radiotherapy and immunotherapy resistance in tumors. First-strand cDNA relied on TRAV- and TRBV-specific primers spanning alpha and beta chains. A roughly 22-cycle PCR with a constant-region primer and V-primer adapter amplified TCRs. TCRdb re-derived calls from the reads in MiXCR, one entry per CDR3 protein. Here the sample spans just under 10,000 distinct CDR3 sequences, roughly 42% being singletons. The source is a human donor with advanced metastatic prostate, ovarian, gallbladder or colorectal cancer (not recorded which). This table probably holds off-target reads from a library built for another chain.

In its sample, this clonotype is medium-sized (0.01 to 0.1%). This chain uses TRBV4-2 with TRBJ1-2; D remains ambiguous. Trimming took off 0 bases at V and 6 bases at J, with 11 bases between the two ends. The germline gives CDR1 LGHNA, CDR2 YNFKEQ. The CDR3 runs 14 residues. In DNA form, the CDR3 reads TGTGCCAGCAGCCAAGATGTTCGGACCCATGGCTACACCTTC. This codes for CASSQDVRTHGYTF.

The rearrangement joins TRBV12-3 or TRBV12-4 to TRBJ1-2; 8 nucleotides line up with TRBD1. V dropped 6 bases and J dropped 2; count of bases not matched to a gene: 5. The CDR3 has 14 residues. CDR3 bases: TGTGCCAGCAGACGACAGGGGTCGAACTATGGCTACACCTTC. As protein: CASRRQGSNYGYTF.

This clonotype was counted a few times. CDR3 coding DNA: TGTGCCAGCAGCGTGACTAGCGGGAGGGGGAATGAGCAGTTCTTC. Protein: CASSVTSGRGNEQFF. This chain uses TRBV9 with TRBJ2-1; 14 bases match TRBD2. In germline, CDR1 is SGDLS, CDR2 YYNGEE. The trim removed 2 bases at V and 7 bases at J, leaving 2 bases unmatched. The CDR3 loop spans 15 amino acids.

In this sample, this clonotype turned up a few times. The genes are TRBV7-9 and TRBJ1-1; D call uncertain. Looked up from germline, CDR1 is SEHNR and CDR2 is FQNEAQ (reference sequence). The V gene lost 5 bases and the J gene lost 11 bases, with 18 bases spanning the gap. This CDR3 has 13 amino acids. CDR3 protein: CASSPPTTDWAFF. The CDR3 bases are TGTGCCAGCAGCCCCCCTACAACGGATTGGGCTTTCTTT.

This clonotype was recorded a few times. The chain uses TRBV7-9 and TRBJ2-7, with 12 nucleotides matching TRBD1. The CDR3 is 16 amino acids. The V gene end was trimmed by 6 bases and the J gene end by 5 bases; junction bases not matched to a gene: 11. Per germline, CDR1 SEHNR and CDR2 FQNEAQ (reference sequence). Here the CDR3 DNA reads TGTGCCAGCAGGGCGGGTTCGGGACAGGGGGCGAACGAGCAGTACTTC. As protein: CASRAGSGQGANEQYF.

This clonotype is judged medium-sized. This rearrangement joins TRBV7-8 to TRBJ2-1; D is unclear. In germline, CDR1 is SGHVS, CDR2 FQNEAQ. The CDR3 is 13 amino acids. Trimming removed 5 bases from V and 4 bases from J, with 9 bases in between. CDR3 sequence reads: CASSSYTYNEQFF. The CDR3 region has the DNA TGTGCCAGCAGCAGTTACACGTACAATGAGCAGTTCTTC. The full variable domain, completed using reference TRBV7-8 and TRBJ2-1, is GAGVSQSPRYKVAKRGQDVALRCDPISGHVSLFWYQQALGQGPEFLTYFQNEAQLDKSGLPSDRFFAERPEGSVSTLKIQRTQQEDSAVYLCASSSYTYNEQFFGPGTRLTVL.

The chain couples TRBV29-1 to TRBJ2-5, with D perhaps matching TRBD2 (6 bases). This CDR3 contains 14 residues. Between the trimmed V and J ends, which lost 0 bases and 7 bases, there was a span of 15 bases. Germline lookup yields CDR1 SQVTM and CDR2 ANQGSEA. In DNA form, the CDR3 reads TGCAGCGTTGAAGATTATAGCGGTAGAGTGACCCAGTACTTC. As protein: CSVEDYSGRVTQYF.

By frequency in the sample, this clonotype is medium-sized (0.01 to 0.1%). The chain is built from TRBV28 and TRBJ2-2; 8 bases are shared with TRBD1. V was clipped by 5 bases and J by 6 bases; unmatched bases: 5. In germline, CDR1 is MDHEN, CDR2 SYDVKM. The CDR3 sequence is 14 residues long. CDR3 loop: CASSPGQASGELFF. DNA of the CDR3: TGTGCCAGCAGTCCGGGACAGGCGTCCGGGGAGCTGTTTTTT.

The rearrangement joins TRBV7-9 to TRBJ2-6; 7 positions match TRBD1. The germline V gene has CDR1 SEHNR and CDR2 FQNEAQ (reference sequence). The length of the CDR3 is 13 residues. The V segment lost 10 bases and the J segment 2 bases; nucleotides outside the gene matches: 2. The CDR3 protein is CAKDRAGANVLTF. In DNA, the CDR3 is TGTGCCAAAGACAGGGCTGGGGCCAACGTCCTGACTTTC.

The gene calls are TRBV15 and TRBJ1-1; D unresolved. Trimming removed 7 bases from V and 9 bases from J, with 15 bases in between. The V gene's germline CDR1 is LNHNV and CDR2 YYDKDF (reference sequence). The CDR3 extends over 12 amino acids. The CDR3 bases are TGTGCCACCATGACTAGCAGGTCCAAAGCTTTCTTT. This codes for CATMTSRSKAFF.

This sequence joins TRBV29-1 and TRBJ2-7, with 10 bases lining up with TRBD2. Germline CDR1 reads SQVTM; CDR2 reads ANQGSEA. The CDR3 length is 12 residues. The J segment lost 8 bases and the V segment lost 2 bases, leaving 3 bases of the junction unmatched. The chain's CDR3 is CSVELAGAQQYF. Here the CDR3 DNA reads TGCAGCGTTGAACTAGCGGGAGCCCAGCAGTACTTC.

The chain employs TRBV20-1 and TRBJ2-4; D not resolved. The CDR3 runs to 13 residues. V shed 3 bases and J shed 9 bases, with 15 bases lying between them. From germline, CDR1 is DFQATT and CDR2 SNEGSKA (reference sequence). CDR3 DNA sequence: TGCAGTGCTAGTGCCACCATTTCGGGCATTCAGTACTTC. It codes for CSASATISGIQYF.

The gene calls are TRBV12-5 and TRBJ1-4; D is undetermined. V was shortened by 6 bases and J by 4 bases, with 9 bases between the two germline ends. The CDR3 consists of 13 residues. The germline V gene has CDR1 LGHNT and CDR2 FRNRAP. This CDR3 is CASGGVSNEKLFF. The CDR3 bases are TGTGCTAGTGGAGGAGTGAGTAATGAAAAACTGTTTTTT.

This chain links TRBV6-1 with TRBJ2-5; 9 positions match TRBD2. Looked up from germline, CDR1 is MNHNS and CDR2 is SASEGT. The V and J ends lost 9 bases and 5 bases, in that order; junction bases with no gene match: 13. The CDR3 totals 15 residues. In DNA form, the CDR3 reads TGTGCCAGGGATGGTAGCGGGGGCCGTGGGGAGACCCAGTACTTC. Translating gives CARDGSGGRGETQYF.

This clonotype was seen only a few times. The chain joins TRBV29-1 to TRBJ2-1; D not certain. V lost 4 bases to trimming and J lost 7 bases, with 8 bases between them. This CDR3 is 11 amino acids long. From germline, CDR1 is SQVTM and CDR2 ANQGSEA. The CDR3 nucleotides read TGCAGCGTTGGGGTTGAGAATGAGCAGTTCTTC. Translated, it gives CSVGVENEQFF.

The chain joins TRBV7-2 to TRBJ1-5; TRBD1 matches 9 bases. The J segment lost 4 bases and the V segment lost 5 bases, leaving 6 bases of the junction unmatched. The CDR3 spans 15 residues. Germline CDR1 is SGHTA and CDR2 is FQGNSA. DNA for the CDR3: TGTGCCAGCAGCCCAGGGACAGGGCGGAATCAGCCCCAGCATTTT. It encodes CASSPGTGRNQPQHF.

This clonotype was seen only a few times. CDR3 sequence (DNA): TGTGCCACCAGTGATTCAACGGGACAGGGCTCCTACGAGCAGTACTTC. The encoded protein is CATSDSTGQGSYEQYF. The J gene is TRBJ2-7, the V gene TRBV24-1; 9 nucleotides match TRBD1. Unmatched junction bases numbered 4, after V lost 2 bases and J lost 0 bases. CDR1 KGHDR and CDR2 SFDVKD come from the germline V gene. The CDR3 sequence is 16 residues long.

This clonotype was seen more than once but under ten times. This chain links TRBV29-1 with TRBJ2-7, with TRBD2 identical over 7 bases. After removal of 7 bases from V and 7 bases from J, the junction contained 13 bases not matched to a gene. Germline CDR1 and CDR2: SQVTM and ANQGSEA. This CDR3 spans 13 amino acids. CDR3: CSAIRDSGGEQYF. The CDR3 bases are TGCAGCGCAATACGGGACTCGGGGGGAGAGCAGTACTTC.

V usage is TRBV20-1 and J usage is TRBJ2-7; 7 bases line up with TRBD1. From germline, CDR1 is DFQATT and CDR2 SNEGSKA (reference sequence). Trimming at V came to 5 bases and at J to 0 bases, leaving 7 bases not matched to a gene. The CDR3 runs to 14 residues. The CDR3 DNA reads TGCAGTGCTCCCTCGGACAGGCGCTCCTACGAGCAGTACTTC. Protein product: CSAPSDRRSYEQYF.

This chain connects TRBV10-2 to TRBJ2-1, with 9 positions matching TRBD2. Germline CDR1 WSHSY, CDR2 SAAADI. The V gene end was trimmed by 3 bases and the J gene end by 7 bases; junction bases not matched to a gene: 7. This CDR3 contains 15 residues. The CDR3 here is CASSDGSGRLNEQFF. The CDR3, as DNA: TGCGCCAGCAGTGATGGTAGCGGGAGATTAAATGAGCAGTTCTTC.

This clonotype occurred a few times. V and J are TRBV10-1 and TRBJ2-7; possibly TRBD2 for D (6 bases). Trimming left V 10 bases short and J 6 bases short, with 19 bases between. The CDR3 length is 13 residues. Germline V gene lookup returns CDR1 WNHNN and CDR2 SYGVQD (reference sequence). CDR3 sequence reads: CATSPEGRAEQYF. The CDR3 DNA reads as TGCGCCACCTCCCCGGAGGGACGAGCCGAGCAGTACTTC.